The 8 T cell receptor beta chains below were found in one sample sequenced in a study of Graves' ophthalmopathy and Graves' hyperthyroidism. For repertoire sequencing, the TCR beta CDR3 regions were amplified from RNA transcripts. HTBI primers primed a first-round RT-PCR, and a second-round multiplex PCR followed. TCRdb recomputed calls from the multiplex PCR reads with MiXCR, one row per CDR3 protein. This sample has approximately 160,000 distinct CDR3 sequences; 35% to 50% occur once, and the top ten carry 7.5% to 10%. Sequenced: peripheral blood. The receptors here all came from a young man with Graves' ophthalmopathy.

The chain joins TRBV6-1 to TRBJ2-5; no definite D call. Per germline, CDR1 MNHNS and CDR2 SASEGT. The CDR3 extends over 14 amino acids. The V and J ends lost 2 bases and 1 base respectively, with 8 bases between them. CDR3 residues: CASSERLIQETQYF. The CDR3 nucleotides read TGTGCCAGCAGTGAACGTCTGATCCAAGAGACCCAGTACTTC.

This clonotype was observed at least ten times. The chain recombines TRBV15 with TRBJ1-5; D not resolved. Deletions cut 0 bases from V and 1 base from J, with 13 bases between. Germline lookup yields CDR1 LNHNV and CDR2 YYDKDF (reference sequence). This CDR3 contains 17 residues. This CDR3 reads CATSRDLSVVSNQPQHF. Here the CDR3 DNA reads TGTGCCACCAGCAGAGATTTAAGTGTGGTGAGCAATCAGCCCCAGCATTTT.

The chain links TRBV6-1 to TRBJ2-5; D gene uncertain. V was clipped by 5 bases and J by 4 bases, with 11 bases between them. CDR1 and CDR2 (germline): MNHNS, SASEGT. The CDR3 length is 13 residues. The CDR3 protein is CASSTRVGETQYF. The CDR3 DNA reads as TGTGCCAGCAGTACAAGGGTAGGAGAGACCCAGTACTTC.

The chain carries TRBV5-1 and TRBJ2-2, with D uncertain. The germline V and J ends were trimmed by 4 bases and 8 bases, with 9 bases remaining between them. In germline, CDR1 is SGHRS, CDR2 YFSETQ. This CDR3 comprises 12 residues. This CDR3 reads CASSADQGELFF. CDR3 DNA: TGCGCCAGCAGCGCGGACCAAGGGGAGCTGTTTTTT.

This clonotype has ten or more counts. This chain uses TRBV6-2 or TRBV6-3 with TRBJ2-5, with TRBD2 identical over 11 bases. The CDR3 has 16 amino acids. With 6 bases clipped from V and 2 bases from J, the junction kept 8 bases outside the gene matches. Germline V lookup: CDR1 MNHEY, CDR2 SVGEGT. CDR3 in DNA: TGTGCCAGCAGCCACGGACTAGCGGGCCGGCAAGAGACCCAGTACTTC. It specifies CASSHGLAGRQETQYF.

This clonotype was seen many times. J is TRBJ1-5 and V is TRBV6-2 or TRBV6-3, with 8 bases aligning to TRBD1. The germline V gene encodes CDR1 MNHEY and CDR2 SVGEGT. V dropped 3 bases and J dropped 5; count of bases not matched to a gene: 6. CDR3 length: 15 residues. CDR3 protein: CASSYPAGGHQPQHF. In nucleotides, the CDR3 is TGTGCCAGCAGTTATCCGGCAGGGGGCCATCAGCCCCAGCATTTT.

This clonotype was counted many times. The genes are TRBV6-2 or TRBV6-3 and TRBJ2-2; 8 bases fit TRBD2. CDR1 is MNHEY, CDR2 SVGEGT, per germline. CDR3 size: 19 residues. V shed 2 bases, J shed 0 bases, and the junction held 11 bases outside the gene matches. The CDR3 here is CASSYPLNLAGTNTGELFF. For the CDR3, the DNA is TGTGCCAGCAGTTACCCGCTCAACCTAGCGGGTACGAACACCGGGGAGCTGTTTTTT.

The chain couples TRBV7-9 to TRBJ1-1, with D uncertain. The length of the CDR3 is 15 residues. In germline, CDR1 is SEHNR, CDR2 FQNEAQ (reference sequence). V was clipped by 5 bases and J by 1 base, with 14 bases between them. The CDR3 is CASSPARWGNTEAFF. The DNA of the CDR3 is TGTGCCAGCAGCCCAGCGAGGTGGGGGAACACTGAAGCTTTCTTT.